This is a list of T cell receptor beta chains from one sample in a study of beta chain features in type 1 diabetes. Using immunoSEQ multiplex PCR, the repertoire was profiled, and TCRdb retains in-frame clones only, with some absent. The table lists hundreds of thousands of clones, roughly 15% of them singletons. The sequencing input was naive CD4+ T cells from blood. The receptors originated from a woman aged 18-29 years in good health. The CDR3 runs from the conserved cysteine through the conserved F or W. Fields, in order: D gene, clone size, J gene, V gene, CDR3 protein, CDR3 DNA. D genes are given only for firm matches. Clone size is not always given. Where it is, it says once, few, many or a class for expanded clones.

>TRBD1|.|TRBJ1-4|TRBV4-3
CASSQVKGAEKLFF
TGCGCCAGCAGCCAAGTAAAGGGGGCGGAAAAACTGTTTTTT
>.|few|TRBJ2-3|TRBV7-2
CASSLYMGATDTQYF
TGTGCCAGCAGCCTCTATATGGGTGCGACAGATACGCAGTATTTT
>.|few|TRBJ2-6|TRBV4-3
CASSQARDQTGANVLTF
TGCGCCAGCAGCCAAGCGCGGGATCAGACTGGGGCCAACGTCCTGACTTTC
>TRBD2|few|TRBJ2-3|TRBV6-6
CASILAGRGVDTQYF
TGTGCCAGCATCCTAGCGGGCAGGGGCGTGGATACGCAGTATTTT
>TRBD2|.|TRBJ2-1|TRBV5-1
CASRGAGGTYNEQFF
TGCGCCAGCAGAGGAGCGGGAGGCACCTACAATGAGCAGTTCTTC
>TRBD1|.|TRBJ2-3|TRBV6-6
CASSLQGARADTQYF
TGTGCCAGCAGCCTACAGGGGGCTAGGGCAGATACGCAGTATTTT
>TRBD1|.|TRBJ1-5|TRBV7-9
CASSSGTGFNQPQHF
TGTGCCAGCAGCTCCGGGACAGGGTTCAATCAGCCCCAGCATTTT
>.|few|TRBJ2-1|TRBV28
CASRGSSYNEQFF
TGTGCCAGCCGGGGTAGCTCCTACAATGAGCAGTTCTTC
>.|.|TRBJ2-3|TRBV7-3
CASSIKPDTDTQYF
TGTGCCAGCAGCATTAAGCCCGACACAGATACGCAGTATTTT
>.|.|TRBJ2-1|TRBV6-1
CASSAHQGTRSYNEQFF
TGTGCCAGCAGTGCGCATCAGGGTACCCGGAGCTACAATGAGCAGTTCTTC
>.|few|TRBJ2-3|TRBV29-1
CSVAGRVTDTQYF
TGCAGCGTTGCGGGGAGAGTCACAGATACGCAGTATTTT
>.|.|TRBJ2-1|TRBV19
CASSIQPSSYNEQFF
TGTGCCAGTAGTATACAGCCGAGCTCCTACAATGAGCAGTTCTTC
>TRBD1|few|TRBJ1-1|TRBV2
CASTLTGRNTEAFF
TGTGCCAGCACCTTGACAGGGAGGAACACTGAAGCTTTCTTT
>.|few|TRBJ2-2|TRBV7-8
CASSLTTGELFF
TGTGCCAGCAGCTTAACTACCGGGGAGCTGTTTTTT
>TRBD1|.|TRBJ2-1|TRBV18
CASSPTGGSYNEQFF
TGTGCCAGCTCACCCACAGGGGGATCCTACAATGAGCAGTTCTTC
>.|.|TRBJ1-1|TRBV5-1
CASSFSRPGSEAFF
TGCGCCAGCAGCTTTTCGAGGCCGGGCTCTGAAGCTTTCTTT
>TRBD2|few|TRBJ2-1|TRBV4-2
CASSQGGQREDNEQFF
TGTGCCAGCAGCCAAGGGGGCCAGCGGGAGGACAATGAGCAGTTCTTC
>TRBD2|.|TRBJ2-3|TRBV10-3
CAISDPFSGGPTDTQYF
TGTGCCATCAGTGATCCGTTCTCGGGAGGGCCGACAGATACGCAGTATTTT
>.|.|TRBJ1-2|TRBV4-2
CASSQMGYGYTF
TGTGCCAGCAGCCAAATGGGCTATGGCTACACCTTC
>TRBD2|.|TRBJ2-1|TRBV7-3
CASSLRGGSSYNEQFF
TGTGCCAGCAGCCTGAGAGGCGGGAGCTCCTACAATGAGCAGTTCTTC
>TRBD1|.|TRBJ2-3|TRBV7-2
CASSLGAAGTGYEDTQYF
TGTGCCAGCAGCTTAGGGGCCGCCGGGACAGGGTACGAAGATACGCAGTATTTT
>TRBD2|.|TRBJ2-2|TRBV2
CASSGSSGSPGELFF
TGTGCCAGCAGTGGCTCCAGCGGGAGTCCCGGGGAGCTGTTTTTT
>.|.|TRBJ2-7|TRBV5-6
CASSARDASFSYEQYF
TGTGCCAGCAGCGCAAGGGACGCCTCCTTTTCGTACGAGCAGTACTTC
>TRBD2|few|TRBJ2-1|TRBV27
CASSWGGVVGNEQFF
TGTGCCAGCAGTTGGGGAGGGGTGGTTGGCAATGAGCAGTTCTTC
>.|few|TRBJ2-3|TRBV6-5
CASSYSIQGATDTQYF
TGTGCCAGCAGTTACTCGATCCAGGGAGCCACAGATACGCAGTATTTT
>.|few|TRBJ2-1|TRBV10-3
CAISERAAEQFF
TGTGCCATCAGTGAGCGAGCGGCTGAGCAGTTCTTC
>.|.|TRBJ2-3|TRBV18
CASSPVDTQYF
TGTGCCAGCTCACCGGTAGATACGCAGTATTTT
>TRBD2|.|TRBJ2-3|TRBV7-2
CASSFSLAVGTDTQYF
TGTGCCAGCAGCTTCTCACTAGCGGTGGGCACAGATACGCAGTATTTT
>.|few|TRBJ2-1|TRBV7-8
CASSLAHNSHEQFF
TGTGCCAGCAGCTTAGCGCATAATAGCCATGAGCAGTTCTTC
>.|few|TRBJ1-2|TRBV7-2
CASSIRGAGYTF
TGTGCCAGCAGTATACGGGGCGCGGGCTACACCTTC
>.|few|TRBJ2-1|TRBV28
CASSFRNEQFF
TGTGCCAGCAGTTTTCGGAATGAGCAGTTCTTC
>TRBD2|few|TRBJ2-1|TRBV18
CASSPTSGLYNEQFF
TGTGCCAGCTCACCGACTAGCGGTCTCTACAATGAGCAGTTCTTC
>.|few|TRBJ1-2|TRBV28
CASRRYDYTF
TGTGCCAGCAGACGTTATGACTACACCTTC
>.|few|TRBJ2-5|TRBV6-6
CASSQGETQYF
TGTGCCAGCAGTCAGGGAGAGACCCAGTACTTC
>TRBD1|.|TRBJ1-2|TRBV27
CASRGTGSHYGYTF
TGTGCCAGCAGGGGGACAGGTAGCCACTATGGCTACACCTTC
>TRBD2|once|TRBJ2-7|TRBV15
CATSRSSGRIDEQYF
TGTGCCACCAGCAGATCTAGCGGGAGAATCGACGAGCAGTACTTC
>.|.|TRBJ2-3|TRBV28
CASSSGQPPVRQYF
TGTGCCAGCAGTTCAGGACAGCCTCCGGTGAGGCAGTATTTT
>.|once|TRBJ2-5|TRBV18
CASSPDSSWTQYF
TGTGCCAGCTCACCAGACAGCTCGTGGACCCAGTACTTC
>TRBD1|.|TRBJ2-7|TRBV2
CASAKQGASPYEQYF
TGTGCCAGCGCCAAGCAGGGGGCTTCTCCCTACGAGCAGTACTTC
>TRBD2|.|TRBJ2-5|TRBV5-6
CASSLSHLAGAPGGQYF
TGTGCCAGCAGCCTTAGTCACCTAGCGGGAGCCCCAGGGGGCCAGTACTTC
>TRBD1|.|TRBJ1-2|TRBV4-3
CASSQEGTGIGGYTF
TGCGCCAGCAGCCAAGAAGGGACAGGGATAGGGGGCTACACCTTC
>TRBD1|.|TRBJ2-7|TRBV29-1
CSATRGQGEQYF
TGCAGCGCGACCAGGGGGCAAGGCGAGCAGTACTTC
>.|few|TRBJ1-1|TRBV7-9
CASSLRTVGTEAFF
TGTGCCAGCAGCTTAAGAACCGTCGGCACTGAAGCTTTCTTT
>.|few|TRBJ2-5|TRBV25-1
CASSGWPAGETQYF
TGTGCCAGTTCGGGGTGGCCCGCGGGGGAGACCCAGTACTTC
>.|.|TRBJ2-7|TRBV28
CASSFGSGPYEQYF
TGTGCCAGCAGTTTTGGCTCTGGACCCTACGAGCAGTACTTC
>.|.|TRBJ2-7|TRBV19
CASSIDGAKGLPYEQYF
TGTGCCAGTAGTATAGATGGGGCGAAGGGACTCCCCTACGAGCAGTACTTC
>TRBD1|few|TRBJ2-7|TRBV28
CASSLGQTYEQYF
TGTGCCAGCAGTTTGGGACAGACCTACGAGCAGTACTTC
>TRBD2|few|TRBJ2-1|TRBV7-2
CASSLVWTSGMFNEQFF
TGTGCCAGCAGCTTAGTTTGGACTAGCGGGATGTTCAATGAGCAGTTCTTC
>.|.|TRBJ1-1|TRBV29-1
CSVGGQNEGGAFF
TGCAGCGTTGGGGGACAAAACGAGGGTGGGGCTTTCTTT